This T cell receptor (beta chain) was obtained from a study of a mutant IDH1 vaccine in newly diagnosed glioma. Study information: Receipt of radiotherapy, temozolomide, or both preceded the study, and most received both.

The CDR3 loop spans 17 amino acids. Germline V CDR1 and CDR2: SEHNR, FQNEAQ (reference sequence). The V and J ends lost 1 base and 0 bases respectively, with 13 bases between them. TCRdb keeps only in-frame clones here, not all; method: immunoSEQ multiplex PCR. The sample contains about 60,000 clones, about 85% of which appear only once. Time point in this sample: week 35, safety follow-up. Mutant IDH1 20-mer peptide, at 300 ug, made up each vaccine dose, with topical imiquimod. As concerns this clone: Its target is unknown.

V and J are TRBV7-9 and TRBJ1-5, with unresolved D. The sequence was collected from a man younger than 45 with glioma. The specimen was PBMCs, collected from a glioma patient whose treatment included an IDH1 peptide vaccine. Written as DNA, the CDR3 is TGTGCCAGCAGCTTAGAGGTCGGGAGTTATAGCAATCAGCCCCAGCATTTT. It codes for CASSLEVGSYSNQPQHF.